These 14 T cell receptor beta chains were all obtained from the same sample, sequenced in a study of beta chain features in type 1 diabetes (dated by TCRdb to the late 2010s). These receptors are not linked to any known antigen. The method behind the library was the immunoSEQ multiplex PCR assay. The entire amount of isolated RNA was reverse transcribed using the High Capacity cDNA Reverse Transcription Kit, so the sequenced TCRB transcripts were expressed ones. Not all clones reach the TCRdb copy of this immuneACCESS table, which keeps in-frame sequences only. Checked studies attribute under half of the gap to unresolved V genes and leave the rest unexplained. A total of about 230,000 clones appear in this sample, approximately 16% of them only once. The ten largest clones add up to about 0.08% of the sample. Broad study findings and their caveats: In all four CD4+ subsets, TCRB CDR3 length was moderately but significantly shorter in type 1 diabetes patients.

The sample comprised naive CD4+ T cells from blood. The cell subset or site tag for this specimen amounts to: true naive CD4+ T cells. The source of these receptors is a man aged 25-40 years with type 1 diabetes.

This clone was picked up a small number of times. CDR3 DNA: TGCAGCGTCAGCGAAAGCTCCTACAATGAGCAGTTCTTC. Translated, it gives CSVSESSYNEQFF. V and J are TRBV29-1 and TRBJ2-1; D remains unclear. The V gene's germline CDR1 is SQVTM and CDR2 ANQGSEA. V was cut by 6 bases and J by 0 bases, with 9 bases left in between. The CDR3 runs to 13 residues.

In nucleotides, the CDR3 is TGTGCCAGCAGCTCGGTTAGTGGGCGAAATGAGCAGTTCTTC. Its protein product is CASSSVSGRNEQFF. The V gene is TRBV7-2, the J gene TRBJ2-1, with no clear D. The germline V and J ends were trimmed by 4 bases and 7 bases, with 14 bases remaining between them. Germline CDR1 is SGHTA and CDR2 is FQGNSA. The CDR3 has 14 residues.

The CDR3 DNA sequence: TGTGCTGGGGGACAGGGCTACGAGCAGTACTTC. This codes for CAGGQGYEQYF. The V call is TRBV30, the J call TRBJ2-7, with TRBD1 matching over 9 bases. The CDR3 is made up of 11 amino acids. Germline CDR1 reads GTSNPN; CDR2 reads SVGIG (reference sequence).

This rearrangement joins TRBV30 to TRBJ2-1; D perhaps matches TRBD2 (6 bases). Trimming shortened V by 0 bases and J by 3 bases, and 12 bases separated the two germline ends. CDR1 and CDR2 (germline): GTSNPN, SVGIG (reference sequence). The CDR3 has 15 residues. The DNA of the CDR3 is TGTGCCTGGAGTGTACTTAGCGGACTCTACAATGAGCAGTTCTTC. Amino acid sequence: CAWSVLSGLYNEQFF. Combining the CDR3 with reference TRBV30 and TRBJ2-1 gives the whole variable domain SQTIHQWPATLVQPVGSPLSLECTVEGTSNPNLYWYRQAAGRGLQLLFYSVGIGQISSEVPQNLSASRPQDRQFILSSKKLLLSDSGFYLCAWSVLSGLYNEQFFGPGTRLTVL.

This clone was seen once. This chain joins TRBV2 and TRBJ2-7; D call uncertain. From germline, CDR1 is SNHLY and CDR2 FYNNEI. Trimming left V 6 bases short and J 4 bases short, with 10 bases between. The CDR3 is made up of 12 amino acids. CDR3 DNA sequence: TGTGCCAGCAGGGGAAATTCATACGAGCAGTACTTC. Translated: CASRGNSYEQYF. The full variable domain, completed using reference TRBV2 and TRBJ2-7, is EPEVTQTPSHQVTQMGQEVILRCVPISNHLYFYWYRQILGQKVEFLVSFYNNEISEKSEIFDDQFSVERPDGSNFTLKIRSTKLEDSAMYFCASRGNSYEQYFGPGTRLTVT.

This clone was observed a handful of times. The chain couples TRBV18 to TRBJ2-5; perhaps TRBD2 as D (6 bases). CDR3 length: 14 residues. V shed 4 bases and J shed 2 bases, with 11 bases lying between them. CDR1 is KGHSH and CDR2 is LQKENI in the germline V gene. The CDR3 loop reads CASSRSGEQETQYF. CDR3 coding DNA: TGTGCCAGCTCACGTTCGGGAGAGCAAGAGACCCAGTACTTC. The variable domain in full, with the rest retrieved from reference TRBV18 and TRBJ2-5, is NAGVMQNPRHLVRRRGQEARLRCSPMKGHSHVYWYRQLPEEGLKFMVYLQKENIIDESGMPKERFSAEFPKEGPSILRIQQVVRGDSAAYFCASSRSGEQETQYFGPGTRLLVL.

A few counts support this clone. The V and J genes are TRBV9 and TRBJ2-7; no clear D gene. Germline CDR1 and CDR2: SGDLS and YYNGEE. CDR3 length: 15 amino acids. Trimming took 0 bases from V and 4 from J, leaving 14 bases between them. The CDR3 DNA sequence: TGTGCCAGCAGCGTAGCAGATAGCCCGGAGTACGAGCAGTACTTC. Amino acids: CASSVADSPEYEQYF.

This clone was seen more than once but under ten times. The chain joins TRBV6-5 to TRBJ2-3; 7 positions match TRBD2. Germline CDR1 MNHEY, CDR2 SVGAGI. This CDR3 spans 14 amino acids. V gave up 6 bases and J gave up 6 bases; unmatched junction bases: 9. This chain's CDR3 is CASSLGLAVDTQYF. CDR3 nucleotide sequence: TGTGCCAGCAGCCTCGGCCTAGCGGTTGATACGCAGTATTTT.

This clone was counted a few times. The missing conserved phenylalanine or tryptophan at the end of this CDR3 makes a read error likely. No DNA is shown, since the ends of the CDR3 on it are uncertain; the CDR3 is the one TCRdb lists. V gene TRBV3-1 (or the pseudogene TRBV3-2) combines with J gene TRBJ2-7. The CDR3 has 9 residues if both end residues are counted. Germline values: CDR1 LGHDT, CDR2 YNNKEL (reference sequence). This chain's CDR3 is CASSQDRGA.

This clone was observed a handful of times. The V call is TRBV30, the J call TRBJ2-5, with no clear D. V was cut by 7 bases and J by 5 bases, with 8 bases left in between. CDR3 length: 10 amino acids. CDR1 and CDR2 from the germline V gene are GTSNPN and SVGIG (reference sequence). CDR3 nucleotide sequence: TGTGCCTCTAGTTGGGAGACCCAGTACTTC. It codes for CASSWETQYF.

J is TRBJ2-1 and V is TRBV29-1; TRBD2 aligns across 9 bases. With 4 bases clipped from V and 6 bases from J, the junction kept 4 bases outside the gene matches. The CDR3 is made up of 13 amino acids. Germline values: CDR1 SQVTM, CDR2 ANQGSEA. The CDR3 here is CSVVASGTNEQFF. The CDR3 coding sequence is TGCAGCGTTGTGGCTAGCGGGACCAATGAGCAGTTCTTC.

This clone was seen a few times. The rearrangement uses TRBV29-1 and TRBJ2-3; D unresolved. The germline V gene encodes CDR1 SQVTM and CDR2 ANQGSEA. The V end lost 8 bases, the J end lost 0 bases, and 15 bases lay between the germline ends. The CDR3 consists of 14 residues. CDR3: CSLARPPSTDTQYF. CDR3 DNA sequence: TGCAGCCTCGCCCGGCCCCCTAGCACAGATACGCAGTATTTT.

This clone was seen only once. The J gene is TRBJ1-1, the V gene TRBV2; 9 positions match TRBD1. The germline V gene encodes CDR1 SNHLY and CDR2 FYNNEI. V shed 6 bases and J 1 base; nucleotides not matched to a gene: 6. The length of the CDR3 is 15 residues. The CDR3 reads CASSLQGASNTEAFF. Written as DNA, the CDR3 is TGTGCCAGCAGCTTACAGGGGGCCTCGAACACTGAAGCTTTCTTT. Combining the CDR3 with reference TRBV2 and TRBJ1-1 gives the whole variable domain EPEVTQTPSHQVTQMGQEVILRCVPISNHLYFYWYRQILGQKVEFLVSFYNNEISEKSEIFDDQFSVERPDGSNFTLKIRSTKLEDSAMYFCASSLQGASNTEAFFGQGTRLTVV.

This clone was found a few times. In nucleotides, the CDR3 is TGCGCCAGCAGCCAAGAGGGGTACGAGCAGTACTTC. Translating it yields CASSQEGYEQYF. The chain links TRBV4-1 to TRBJ2-7; D remains ambiguous. Germline loops: CDR1 MGHRA, CDR2 YSYEKL. Trimming pared 0 bases from V and 4 bases from J, leaving 4 bases between. The CDR3 loop spans 12 amino acids.